This T cell receptor beta chain was identified during a study of T cell repertoires in aging, cancer and after chemotherapy. The overall study: Paired samples before and after chemotherapy came from chronic lymphocytic leukemia patients on fludarabine- or bendamustine-based regimens. Study outcomes and limitations: Compared with age-matched healthy donors, untreated hematological or solid cancer patients showed higher blood TCR clonality. Rebound thymic output was suggested by rising median generation probability during chemotherapy in each cancer cohort. Loss of evenness, beyond lost richness, contributed to age-related TCR diversity decline in cancer patients.

For this clonotype: Antigen: not known.

TRB rearrangements spanning V, D and J were amplified using mixed TRB-A/B primers. One entry per CDR3 protein results from TCRdb running MiXCR on the multiplex PCR reads. The repertoire includes about 2,200 distinct CDR3 sequences, 45% to 55% of them detected once, and around 5.1% sits in the top ten. The template was genomic DNA from peripheral blood, not RNA. The CDR3 covers 17 residues. Germline V gene lookup returns CDR1 SGHAT and CDR2 FQNNGV. V was trimmed by 4 bases and J by 6 bases, leaving 19 bases between them. The chain carries TRBV11-2 and TRBJ1-6, with D tentatively TRBD1 (5 bases). Material for sequencing was blood. This TCR was sampled from a human donor with a blood cancer. The CDR3 here is CASSSWTFSRGNSPLHF. CDR3 nucleotide sequence: TGTGCCAGCAGCTCCTGGACCTTCTCGAGGGGTAATTCACCCCTCCACTTT.